This TCR beta chain was identified during a study of T cell repertoires in cytomegalovirus infection. Study-wide results and limits: Dominating the ex vivo response were TCR beta clonotypes that were CMV-specific and HLA-C-restricted.

V shed 2 bases and J shed 7 bases, with 18 bases lying between them. This CDR3 has 15 amino acids. Germline V gives CDR1 MGHRA, CDR2 YSYEKL. TCRdb processed the reads anew with MiXCR; each CDR3 protein has one entry. The table shows about 770,000 distinct CDR3 sequences, with under 35% occurring only once. This clonotype was counted between two and nine times. Its matching antigen is unknown. The receptor comes from a human donor in good health (CMV status not recorded). Some clones in this sample may be carry-over from other donors' samples. J is TRBJ2-7 and V is TRBV4-1; D may be TRBD1 (6 bases). The sample was cultured CD8+ T cells from PBMCs, taken from culture after CMV antigen stimulation. The DNA for the CDR3 is TGCGCCAGCAGCCAAACCGGGTCCAGAGGACAGGAGCAGTACGTC. This gives the protein CASSQTGSRGQEQYV.